These T cell receptor beta chains were read from a single sample in a study of patients and donors after allogeneic stem cell transplantation. TCRdb called the RT-PCR reads again in MiXCR, with one record for every CDR3 protein. The sample lists over 400,000 distinct CDR3 sequences; roughly 17% were seen once. Sequencing input: blood, either unsorted or a sorted T cell fraction (not recorded which). The receptors stem from a human donor who was either an allogeneic HSCT recipient or a stem cell or donor lymphocyte infusion donor (not recorded which). It is not recorded whose cells these are; they may come from a transplant donor. The CDR3 runs from the conserved cysteine through the conserved F or W. D genes are given only for firm matches. Not every row has a clone size; where given, it reads once, few, many or a size class.

CASRTGYGYTF	NA	TRBV12-3/TRBV12-4	TRBJ1-2	NA
CSAPPPAGPPDTQYF	NA	TRBV20-1	TRBJ2-3	TRBD2
CASSLAPRGNEQFF	few	TRBV11-2	TRBJ2-1	NA
CASSPRDRPGGANVLTF	NA	TRBV7-2	TRBJ2-6	TRBD1
CASSTTSGRSYEQYF	many	TRBV7-9	TRBJ2-7	TRBD2
CASSYFATPESEQYF	NA	TRBV6-5	TRBJ2-7	NA
CASSLTDRWNTEAFF	NA	TRBV28	TRBJ1-1	NA
CASSQEVRGWFGYTF	NA	TRBV5-1	TRBJ1-2	NA
CSVSPEVTGELFF	NA	TRBV29-1	TRBJ2-2	NA
CASTEDFYEQYF	few	TRBV6-2/TRBV6-3	TRBJ2-7	NA
CASSETGTGGQFF	few	TRBV12-3/TRBV12-4	TRBJ2-1	TRBD1
CASSVAPGTNTEAFF	few	TRBV9	TRBJ1-1	NA
CSARHLISGSSYNEQFF	NA	TRBV20-1	TRBJ2-1	TRBD2
CASGRQTGGRDEQYF	NA	TRBV5-6	TRBJ2-7	TRBD1
CASSVAGAQTQYF	few	TRBV12-3/TRBV12-4	TRBJ2-5	TRBD2
CASSADVPDTQYF	NA	TRBV11-3	TRBJ2-3	NA
CASSRGQGATDTQYF	few	TRBV6-1	TRBJ2-3	TRBD1
CSAGTPEGTEAFF	few	TRBV29-1	TRBJ1-1	NA
CATQTSGFTGELFF	NA	TRBV2	TRBJ2-2	TRBD2
CATSRDRGLGNEQFF	few	TRBV24-1	TRBJ2-1	TRBD1
CASSLYRASDTQYF	NA	TRBV27	TRBJ2-3	NA
CASSPTTSGSWYNEQFF	NA	TRBV18	TRBJ2-1	TRBD2
CASSLAKGTYEQYF	many	TRBV7-9	TRBJ2-7	NA
CASSHTALIAGGLYEQFF	NA	TRBV4-3	TRBJ2-1	TRBD2
CASSALGFNTGELFF	few	TRBV11-2	TRBJ2-2	NA
CASNSGLALGKGDIQYF	few	TRBV7-9	TRBJ2-4	TRBD2
CSSRQGFVGYTF	few	TRBV29-1	TRBJ1-2	TRBD1
CASSFTGTSSNYGYTF	NA	TRBV5-1	TRBJ1-2	NA
CASSPTKGSPSAPYNEQFF	few	TRBV4-3	TRBJ2-1	NA
CASTPGGLREQYF	few	TRBV7-9	TRBJ2-7	NA
CASSYTHYEQYF	NA	TRBV6-6	TRBJ2-7	NA